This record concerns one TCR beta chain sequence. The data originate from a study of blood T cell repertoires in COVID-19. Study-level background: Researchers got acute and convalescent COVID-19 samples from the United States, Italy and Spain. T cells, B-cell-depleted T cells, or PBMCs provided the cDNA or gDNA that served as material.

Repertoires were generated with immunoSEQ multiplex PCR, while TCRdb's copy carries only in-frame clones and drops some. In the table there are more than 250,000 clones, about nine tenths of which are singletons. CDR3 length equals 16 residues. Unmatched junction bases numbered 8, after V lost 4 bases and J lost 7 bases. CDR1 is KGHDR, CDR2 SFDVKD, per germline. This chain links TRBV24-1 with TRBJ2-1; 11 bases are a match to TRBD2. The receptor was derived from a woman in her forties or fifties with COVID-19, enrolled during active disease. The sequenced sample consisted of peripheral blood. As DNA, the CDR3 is TGTGCCACCAGTGACCCGGGACTAGCGGTTAAGAATGAGCAGTTCTTC. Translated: CATSDPGLAVKNEQFF.